The present T cell receptor beta chain was sequenced within a study of radiation and T cells in renal cell carcinoma. Study results and limitations: Compared with controls, irradiated tumors showed greater TCR clonality. Compared with controls, irradiated tumors had more, larger dominant CDR3 motifs.

Sequencing was performed with immunoSEQ multiplex PCR; in TCRdb, only in-frame clones are kept and a portion is missing. The data contain 20,000 or so clones, roughly half of them singletons. The treatment: treatment-naive control, cytoreductive nephrectomy. The tumor was a clear cell renal cell carcinoma. Controls included several female and eleven to twelve male donors, resected 2011 to 2014. The germline V gene encodes CDR1 SNHLY and CDR2 FYNNEI. This CDR3 is 12 amino acids long. The V end lost 7 bases, the J end lost 2 bases, and 6 bases lay between the germline ends. This clone has more than one count but fewer than ten. Its antigen is not identified.

The sample in question was tumor tissue, obtained from a patient whose treatment was nephrectomy without radiotherapy. The sequence came from a human donor with renal cell carcinoma. The chain couples TRBV2 to TRBJ1-5, with a possible D match to TRBD1 (5 bases). The CDR3 reads CASKGGNQPQHF. CDR3 in DNA: TGTGCCAGCAAAGGGGGCAATCAGCCCCAGCATTTT.